This TCR beta chain comes out of a study of T cell responses to AZD1222 COVID-19 vaccine. Using immunoSEQ multiplex PCR, the repertoire was profiled, and TCRdb retains in-frame clones only, with some absent. The sample contains around 110,000 clones, roughly 92% of which appear only once. Looked up from germline, CDR1 is MDHEN and CDR2 is SYDVKM. This CDR3 has 15 amino acids. The ends were cut back, 3 bases at V and 0 bases at J, with 9 bases in the middle. The clonotype originates from an adult who received the AZD1222 COVID-19 vaccine. Specimen: peripheral blood, collected 28 days after the second AZD1222 dose. The chain recombines TRBV28 with TRBJ2-1; D gene uncertain. CDR3 DNA sequence: TGTGCCAGCAGTTTCTGGGAAGGCTCCTACAATGAGCAGTTCTTC. Encoded protein: CASSFWEGSYNEQFF.